The 13 T cell receptor beta chains given below trace back to one sample, sequenced in a study of T cell responses to AZD1222 COVID-19 vaccine (dated by TCRdb to 2020 to 2023). The library was made by the immunoSEQ multiplex PCR assay. The table was pulled from immuneACCESS by TCRdb, which kept in-frame rearrangements only. Such tables lose some clones; where checked, under half of the loss comes from unresolved V genes, and the rest has no known cause. The sample table records about 170,000 clones; about 92% of these occur just once. The ten most abundant clones make up about 4.2% of the sample. In light of the paper, this sample's time point label describes: baseline before first vaccination. The specimen was peripheral blood, collected on day 0 of AZD1222 vaccination. These receptors all come from an adult in good health.

The CDR3 is CASSPRSGAQETQYF. CDR3 DNA: TGTGCCAGCTCACCAAGGTCAGGGGCACAAGAGACCCAGTACTTC. The chain carries TRBV18 and TRBJ2-5, with D possibly TRBD1 on 6 matching bases. Germline V gene lookup returns CDR1 KGHSH and CDR2 LQKENI. Trimming pared 2 bases from V and 2 bases from J, leaving 12 bases between. This CDR3 spans 15 amino acids.

By frequency in the sample, this clone is medium-sized (0.01 to 0.1%). V is TRBV15 and J is TRBJ2-7; D ambiguous. The CDR3 has 15 amino acids. CDR1 LNHNV and CDR2 YYDKDF come from the germline V gene (reference sequence). V lost 1 base and J lost 4, with 14 bases in between. CDR3 in amino acids: CATSRGGGETYEQYF. DNA for the CDR3: TGTGCCACCAGCAGAGGAGGTGGAGAGACGTACGAGCAGTACTTC. The full variable domain, completed using reference TRBV15 and TRBJ2-7, is DAMVIQNPRYQVTQFGKPVTLSCSQTLNHNVMYWYQQKSSQAPKLLFHYYDKDFNNEADTPDNFQSRRPNTSFCFLDIRSPGLGDTAMYLCATSRGGGETYEQYFGPGTRLTVT.

This rearrangement joins TRBV5-1 to TRBJ2-2, with 10 bases matching TRBD2. Germline V gene data show CDR1 as SGHRS and CDR2 as YFSETQ. The junction had 7 bases not matched to a gene; V was cut back by 1 base and J by 7 bases. The CDR3 length is 16 residues. CDR3 sequence: CASSLSLAGTGGELFF. The CDR3 region has the DNA TGCGCCAGCAGCTTGTCACTAGCGGGGACAGGCGGGGAGCTGTTTTTT. Combining the CDR3 with reference TRBV5-1 and TRBJ2-2 gives the whole variable domain KAGVTQTPRYLIKTRGQQVTLSCSPISGHRSVSWYQQTPGQGLQFLFEYFSETQRNKGNFPGRFSGRQFSNSRSEMNVSTLELGDSALYLCASSLSLAGTGGELFFGEGSRLTVL.

The gene calls are TRBV5-4 and TRBJ1-4; D remains unclear. V lost 4 bases and J lost 7, with 8 bases in between. CDR3 length: 12 amino acids. The germline CDR1 and CDR2 sequences are SGHNT and YYREEE (reference sequence). CDR3: CASSEGREKLFF. The CDR3 coding sequence is TGTGCCAGCAGCGAAGGACGTGAAAAACTGTTTTTT.

V usage is TRBV5-5 and J usage is TRBJ1-4, with D uncertain. The CDR3 runs to 15 residues. Trimming stripped 0 bases from V and 6 bases from J, with 12 bases between. Per germline, CDR1 SGHKS and CDR2 YYEKEE (reference sequence). The CDR3, as DNA: TGTGCCAGCAGCTTGGGCCTAAGTACCGATGAAAAACTGTTTTTT. This sequence encodes CASSLGLSTDEKLFF.

The gene calls are TRBV19 and TRBJ1-2; 9 bases fit TRBD1. The germline CDR1 and CDR2 sequences are LNHDA and SQIVND (reference sequence). V lost 3 bases to trimming and J lost 3 bases; unmatched junction nucleotides: 8. CDR3 length equals 16 residues. The CDR3 sequence: CASSITDRGIDYGYTF. In nucleotides, the CDR3 is TGTGCCAGTAGTATCACGGACAGGGGAATCGACTATGGCTACACCTTC.

CDR3 sequence (DNA): TGTGCCAGCAGACGTGAACATCTAACGTACGAGCAGTACTTC. This gives the protein CASRREHLTYEQYF. V and J are TRBV27 and TRBJ2-7; D is ambiguous. V was cut by 6 bases and J by 4 bases, with 16 bases left in between. CDR1 MNHEY and CDR2 SMNVEV come from the germline V gene (reference sequence). There are 14 residues in the CDR3.

V gene TRBV18 combines with J gene TRBJ1-1; D not certain. Germline loops: CDR1 KGHSH, CDR2 LQKENI. This CDR3 comprises 13 residues. The ends were cut back, 6 bases at V and 4 bases at J, with 12 bases in the middle. The chain's CDR3 is CASSPLSGTEAFF. CDR3 in DNA: TGTGCCAGCTCCCCCCTCTCGGGCACTGAAGCTTTCTTT.

The rearrangement links TRBV6-4 to TRBJ1-1; possible D gene TRBD1, 5 bases. This CDR3 contains 14 residues. Germline V CDR1 and CDR2: MRHNA, SNTAGT. Deletions cut 6 bases from V and 1 base from J, with 12 bases between. CDR3 protein: CASRGRGGNTEAFF. The CDR3 nucleotides read TGTGCCAGCAGGGGAAGGGGAGGGAACACTGAAGCTTTCTTT.

This clone came up once. This chain joins TRBV27 and TRBJ1-5, with D unclear. V dropped 6 bases and J dropped 2 bases, with 17 bases sitting between them. CDR3 length: 16 amino acids. Germline V lookup: CDR1 MNHEY, CDR2 SMNVEV (reference sequence). The CDR3 DNA sequence: TGTGCCAGCAGAACTAAGGCCGGCCTGGGCAATCAGCCCCAGCATTTT. Translation gives CASRTKAGLGNQPQHF.

CDR3 protein: CASSQKSYEQYF. The DNA for the CDR3 is TGTGCCAGCAGCCAAAAAAGTTACGAGCAGTACTTC. The V gene is TRBV3-1 (or the pseudogene TRBV3-2), the J gene TRBJ2-7, with unresolved D. The CDR3 has 12 residues. Germline values: CDR1 LGHDT, CDR2 YNNKEL (reference sequence). V lost 2 bases and J lost 4, with 6 bases in between.

This chain uses TRBV29-1 with TRBJ2-7, with D hard to call. The V and J ends lost 4 bases and 1 base respectively, with 8 bases between them. This CDR3 has 12 residues. Germline CDR1 is SQVTM and CDR2 is ANQGSEA. Here the CDR3 reads CSVVAESYEQYF. The CDR3 DNA reads TGCAGCGTTGTGGCAGAGTCCTACGAGCAGTACTTC.

The chain uses TRBV11-1 and TRBJ2-7, with D unresolved. Germline V gives CDR1 SGHAT, CDR2 FQDESV (reference sequence). Trimming removed 1 base at V and 2 bases at J, with 9 bases between. The CDR3 runs to 14 residues. CDR3: CASSLGQLPYEQYF. Written as DNA, the CDR3 is TGTGCCAGCAGCTTAGGGCAGTTACCCTACGAGCAGTACTTC.